The clone carrying this T cell receptor (beta chain) showed up just once. Given a much more abundant clone one base away, this may be a read error. The sample comes from a study of glioma-infiltrating T cells. Study-wide context: Samples included WHO grade II oligodendrogliomas or astrocytomas and initial-diagnosis grade IV glioblastomas.

Using RNA template, CDR3s of TCR alpha and beta were amplified with iRepertoire arm-PCR. TCRdb re-called the multiplex PCR reads through MiXCR, storing one row per CDR3 protein. The data show more than 350,000 distinct CDR3 sequences, 41% seen once. The CDR3 extends over 14 amino acids. CDR1 MNHNY and CDR2 SVGAGI come from the germline V gene (reference sequence). The TCR sequence derives from a human donor with low-grade glioma or glioblastoma, undergoing nonglioma brain surgery, or in good health (not recorded which). V is TRBV6-6 and J is TRBJ2-7; TRBD2 is a possible D gene (5 bases). The specimen sequenced was glioma tissue, nonneoplastic brain tissue, or PBMCs (not recorded which). The CDR3 loop reads CASSYSGSTYERYF. The CDR3, as DNA: TGTGCCAGCAGTTACTCAGGGAGCACCTACGAGCGGTACTTC.